A single sample gave rise to the 16 T cell receptor beta chains below, sequenced in a study of regulatory T cells in long-lasting Graves disease. The time point denotes: persistent/refractory GD, antithyroid drugs over 5 years with positive TRAb. The TCR library was made from RNA extracted from PBMCs. Arm-PCR of CDR3 regions and iRepertoire HTBI primers were the basis on which TCR beta libraries were built. TCRdb recomputed calls from the multiplex PCR reads with MiXCR, one row per CDR3 protein. This table holds hundreds of thousands of distinct CDR3 sequences, less than 25% found once. The sequences come from peripheral blood mononuclear cells (PBMCs), collected when the disease was refractory, from a patient treated with antithyroid drugs. These receptors came from a female donor with Graves disease.

Many counts were recorded for this clonotype. The genes are TRBV28 and TRBJ2-6; the D call may be TRBD1 or TRBD2 (5 bases each). Between the trimmed V and J ends, which lost 2 bases and 1 base, there was a span of 9 bases. Germline V gives CDR1 MDHEN, CDR2 SYDVKM. The CDR3 is made up of 16 amino acids. The CDR3 region has the DNA TGTGCCAGCAGTTTACGGGGACGGTCTGGGGCCAACGTCCTGACTTTC. This gives the protein CASSLRGRSGANVLTF.

The chain combines TRBV6-5 with TRBJ2-7, with TRBD2 matching 7 bases. The CDR3 runs 15 residues. V lost 6 bases to trimming and J lost 1 base; unmatched junction nucleotides: 9. Germline V gene lookup returns CDR1 MNHEY and CDR2 SVGAGI. DNA for the CDR3: TGTGCCAGCAGCTACACGGGGGGTACATCCTACGAGCAGTACTTC. Protein sequence: CASSYTGGTSYEQYF.

The sample holds many counts of this clonotype. This chain connects TRBV2 to TRBJ2-5, with D unresolved. Trimming shortened V by 8 bases and J by 0 bases, and 4 bases separated the two germline ends. Germline V gives CDR1 SNHLY, CDR2 FYNNEI. The CDR3 consists of 11 residues. CDR3 residues: CASAYQETQYF. The CDR3 nucleotides are TGTGCCAGCGCTTACCAAGAGACCCAGTACTTC.

This clonotype was detected ten times or more. The rearrangement joins TRBV2 to TRBJ1-1; D uncertain. Germline assignment: CDR1 SNHLY and CDR2 FYNNEI. V gave up 3 bases and J gave up 4 bases, with 6 bases separating them. The CDR3 has 12 amino acids. The CDR3 region is CASSDWVTEAFF. CDR3 nucleotide sequence: TGTGCCAGCAGTGATTGGGTCACTGAAGCTTTCTTT. Together with reference TRBV2 and TRBJ1-1, the CDR3 gives the full variable domain: EPEVTQTPSHQVTQMGQEVILRCVPISNHLYFYWYRQILGQKVEFLVSFYNNEISEKSEIFDDQFSVERPDGSNFTLKIRSTKLEDSAMYFCASSDWVTEAFFGQGTRLTVV.

Here the CDR3 reads CASSPWGGDTEAFF. Here the CDR3 DNA reads TGCGCCAGCAGCCCGTGGGGGGGGGACACTGAAGCTTTCTTT. This chain joins TRBV5-1 and TRBJ1-1; the D gene is possibly TRBD1 (5 bases). The CDR3 consists of 14 residues. V gave up 4 bases and J gave up 3 bases, with 13 bases separating them. Germline CDR1 is SGHRS and CDR2 is YFSETQ. Variable domain in full (rest from reference TRBV5-1 and TRBJ1-1): KAGVTQTPRYLIKTRGQQVTLSCSPISGHRSVSWYQQTPGQGLQFLFEYFSETQRNKGNFPGRFSGRQFSNSRSEMNVSTLELGDSALYLCASSPWGGDTEAFFGQGTRLTVV.

This clonotype was seen ten or more times. The chain employs TRBV12-3 or TRBV12-4 and TRBJ1-1; TRBD1 agrees at 9 bases. Germline trimming cut 3 bases from V and 1 base from J; bases unmatched to any gene: 6. The CDR3 loop spans 16 amino acids. CDR3 DNA sequence: TGTGCCAGCAGTTTTACCGGGACAGGGAAGAACACTGAAGCTTTCTTT. Its protein is CASSFTGTGKNTEAFF.

This clonotype showed up just a few times. This chain uses TRBV6-2 or TRBV6-3 with TRBJ2-7; no firm D call. CDR1 MNHEY and CDR2 SVGEGT come from the germline V gene. The CDR3 is 12 amino acids. V was pared by 8 bases and J by 7 bases, with 15 bases between. The CDR3 loop reads CASLGVSWEQYF. In DNA, the CDR3 is TGTGCCAGCCTGGGCGTGAGTTGGGAGCAGTACTTC.

This clonotype was observed many times. The chain recombines TRBV11-2 with TRBJ1-2; no definite D call. The CDR3 sequence is 14 residues long. Germline CDR1 and CDR2: SGHAT and FQNNGV. V lost 7 bases, J lost 6 bases, and 18 bases lay in between. The CDR3 spells CASIIPPSIDGYTF. The CDR3 DNA sequence: TGTGCCAGCATCATTCCACCAAGTATCGATGGCTACACCTTC.

At least ten counts were recorded for this clonotype. The J gene is TRBJ2-7, the V gene TRBV24-1, with 8 bases that match TRBD2. The CDR3 has 14 residues. CDR1 is KGHDR and CDR2 is SFDVKD in the germline V gene. V trimming: 1 base; J trimming: 5 bases; junction bases outside the gene matches: 3. CDR3 nucleotide sequence: TGTGCCACCAGTGATTTAACTAGCGGCGACGAGCAGTACTTC. Its translation: CATSDLTSGDEQYF.

Ten or more counts support this clonotype. The chain combines TRBV29-1 with TRBJ2-7; 11 bases are shared with TRBD2. The V segment lost 7 bases and the J segment 3 bases; nucleotides outside the gene matches: 5. CDR1 is SQVTM, CDR2 ANQGSEA, per germline. The length of the CDR3 is 13 residues. CDR3 region: CSATSGSNYEQYF. DNA for the CDR3: TGCAGCGCTACTAGCGGGAGTAACTACGAGCAGTACTTC.

The CDR3 region is CSARVAMNTEAFF. CDR3 DNA sequence: TGCAGTGCTAGAGTAGCAATGAACACTGAAGCTTTCTTT. The J gene is TRBJ1-1, the V gene TRBV20-1; D not resolved. Between the trimmed V and J ends, which lost 1 base and 0 bases, there was a span of 6 bases. CDR1 is DFQATT and CDR2 is SNEGSKA in the germline V gene (reference sequence). The CDR3 covers 13 residues.

The chain uses TRBV4-1 and TRBJ1-5; D is unclear. CDR1 and CDR2 from the germline V gene are MGHRA and YSYEKL. CDR3 size: 13 residues. Trimming stripped 1 base from V and 6 bases from J, with 7 bases between. DNA of the CDR3: TGCGCCAGCAGCCAAGGATCCGCTCAGCCCCAGCATTTT. As protein: CASSQGSAQPQHF.

This clonotype was seen many times. This chain connects TRBV5-1 to TRBJ1-2; D is unclear. The V end was cut by 3 bases, the J end by 6 bases, with 9 bases between. The CDR3 has 12 amino acids. Germline V gene sequence: CDR1 SGHRS, CDR2 YFSETQ. In DNA, the CDR3 is TGCGCCAGCAGCTCCCCACCTCATGGCTACACCTTC. Its protein product is CASSSPPHGYTF.

This clonotype was counted only a few times. This chain joins TRBV10-3 and TRBJ2-1; 8 bases match TRBD2. Germline V CDR1 and CDR2: ENHRY, SYGVKD. Losses at the gene ends were 6 bases for V and 4 bases for J; bases not matched to a gene: 8. There are 15 residues in the CDR3. CDR3 protein: CAIRDGLAGYNEQFF. DNA of the CDR3: TGTGCCATCAGAGACGGACTAGCTGGGTACAATGAGCAGTTCTTC.

This clonotype was detected a few times. The rearrangement uses TRBV6-2 or TRBV6-3 and TRBJ1-5; D might be TRBD1 (5 bases). Germline loops: CDR1 MNHEY, CDR2 SVGEGT. This CDR3 is 14 amino acids long. Trimming removed 6 bases from V and 3 bases from J, with 12 bases in between. The CDR3: CASRHRDPNQPQHF. The DNA for the CDR3 is TGTGCCAGCAGACACCGGGACCCCAATCAGCCCCAGCATTTT.

The CDR3 loop reads CASSPGPGGDTQYF. In DNA form, the CDR3 reads TGTGCCAGCAGCCCGGGACCTGGTGGGGATACGCAGTATTTT. V gene TRBV28 combines with J gene TRBJ2-3, with D tentatively TRBD1 or TRBD2 (5 bases each). Germline values: CDR1 MDHEN, CDR2 SYDVKM. V shed 6 bases and J shed 6 bases, with 16 bases lying between them. This CDR3 comprises 14 residues.